This T cell receptor (beta chain) emerged from a study of blood T cell repertoires in COVID-19. The V segment lost 4 bases and the J segment 3 bases; nucleotides outside the gene matches: 8. CDR3 length: 18 amino acids. Germline-derived CDR1 and CDR2 are SGHNT and YYREEE (reference sequence). Produced via immunoSEQ multiplex PCR; TCRdb's table is partial and in-frame only. The sample has more than 200,000 clones, less than 85% seen once; the top ten hold approximately 2.6%. This clonotype originated in a woman in her 70s with active or convalescent COVID-19. Material: peripheral blood. This chain uses TRBV5-4 with TRBJ2-2, with 14 bases lining up with TRBD2. In nucleotides, the CDR3 is TGTGCCAGCAGCCCAAGACTAGCGGGAGGGCCGTACACCGGGGAGCTGTTTTTT. Its translation: CASSPRLAGGPYTGELFF.